The subject of this entry is one T cell receptor beta chain. Its antigen is still unknown. The sample is drawn from a study of Ad26.COV2.S vaccination and SARS-CoV-2 variants. Study-level background: Intramuscular Ad26.COV2.S doses were given once or twice, 56 days apart.

As for treatment: roughly 19 received Ad26.COV2.S at low or high dose, single or two shots; about 5 received placebo; per-sample allocation not given. At day 63 after the first vaccine or placebo injection, samples were drawn. An 18-55-year-old adult in Boston served as donor. Trimming removed 5 bases from V and 6 bases from J, with 11 bases in between. The CDR3 runs to 13 residues. CDR1 and CDR2 (germline): MNHNY, SVGAGI (reference sequence). Regarding the study as a whole: Vaccine and placebo recipients had comparable breadth of non-spike TCRs. Analyses of TCR breadth and depth may have underestimated total T cell responses.

Clones were read by immunoSEQ multiplex PCR, and TCRdb kept only the in-frame ones, dropping some. The table has about 680,000 clones, roughly 90% seen once; the top ten hold around 1.4%. This chain links TRBV6-6 with TRBJ1-5, with D possibly TRBD1 on 5 matching bases. Sequenced material: peripheral blood, taken in a trial of Ad26.COV2.S vaccine versus placebo. This TCR was sampled from a person between 18 and 65 years old who received the Ad26.COV2.S COVID-19 vaccine or a placebo. The CDR3 DNA is TGTGCCAGCAGTCTAGGGGATGGTCAGCCCCAGCATTTT. It codes for CASSLGDGQPQHF.